These 25 T cell receptor beta chains share one sample of origin, sequenced in a study of blood T cell repertoires in COVID-19. The data were produced by immunoSEQ multiplex PCR, yet TCRdb's version contains in-frame clones alone and is incomplete. The sample records over 120,000 clones, over 75% being singletons. The sequenced material came from peripheral blood. These receptors were collected from a human donor in a cohort sampled during active COVID-19.

V and J are TRBV3-1 (or the pseudogene TRBV3-2) and TRBJ2-5, with 8 bases fitting TRBD2. Trimming cost V 0 bases and J 1 base; bases outside gene matches: 4. The CDR3 spans 16 residues. Germline CDR1 and CDR2: LGHDT and YNNKEL (reference sequence). This CDR3 is CASSQDRGGPQETQYF. CDR3 nucleotide sequence: TGTGCCAGCAGCCAAGATCGGGGGGGCCCCCAAGAGACCCAGTACTTC.

The chain carries TRBV11-3 and TRBJ2-7; 8 bases line up with TRBD1. Per the germline V gene, CDR1 is SGHNT and CDR2 is YENEEA. V lost 0 bases and J lost 0; bases outside the gene matches: 4. The CDR3 has 16 residues. CDR3 loop: CASSLEGQGPSYEQYF. The CDR3 nucleotides read TGTGCCAGCAGCTTAGAAGGACAGGGTCCCTCCTACGAGCAGTACTTC.

This chain uses TRBV5-8 with TRBJ1-2, with a tentative D call TRBD1 (5 bases). Germline CDR1 SGHTS, CDR2 YDEGEE. There are 15 residues in the CDR3. V was pared by 6 bases and J by 4 bases, with 19 bases between. The CDR3 protein is CASILRGRVGYGYTF. The CDR3 DNA reads as TGTGCCAGCATCCTTAGGGGCAGGGTCGGCTATGGCTACACCTTC.

The chain recombines TRBV24-1 with TRBJ2-5; 7 bases agree with TRBD1. The CDR3 has 16 amino acids. In germline, CDR1 is KGHDR, CDR2 SFDVKD. The J segment lost 1 base and the V segment lost 2 bases, leaving 6 bases of the junction unmatched. The CDR3 loop is CATSDSRGPIQETQYF. CDR3 nucleotides: TGTGCCACCAGTGATTCAAGGGGGCCGATCCAAGAGACCCAGTACTTC.

The chain combines TRBV3-1 (or the pseudogene TRBV3-2) with TRBJ1-1; no clear D. V lost 3 bases and J 3 bases, leaving 11 bases between the germline ends. The CDR3 covers 14 residues. Germline lookup yields CDR1 LGHDT and CDR2 YNNKEL (reference sequence). The CDR3 spells CASSQPGSDTEAFF. As DNA, the CDR3 is TGTGCCAGCAGCCAGCCAGGTAGCGACACTGAAGCTTTCTTT.

V usage is TRBV3-1 (or the pseudogene TRBV3-2) and J usage is TRBJ2-2, with 7 bases aligning to TRBD1. With V trimmed by 7 bases and J by 3 bases, 5 bases remained unmatched. The CDR3 has 14 residues. Looked up from germline, CDR1 is LGHDT and CDR2 is YNNKEL (reference sequence). CDR3: CASTPGQHTGELFF. DNA of the CDR3: TGTGCCAGCACACCGGGACAGCACACCGGGGAGCTGTTTTTT.

This chain connects TRBV5-6 to TRBJ2-7; D is perhaps TRBD1 (7 bases). This CDR3 is built from 13 residues. The germline gives CDR1 SGHDT, CDR2 YYEEEE. V gave up 4 bases and J gave up 7 bases, with 15 bases separating them. CDR3 coding DNA: TGTGCCAGCAGCCTAGGACAGGAGGGAGAGCAGTACTTC. It encodes CASSLGQEGEQYF. Complete variable domain (other parts from reference TRBV5-6 and TRBJ2-7): DAGVTQSPTHLIKTRGQQVTLRCSPKSGHDTVSWYQQALGQGPQFIFQYYEEEERQRGNFPDRFSGHQFPNYSSELNVNALLLGDSALYLCASSLGQEGEQYFGPGTRLTVT.

This chain uses TRBV5-6 with TRBJ1-2; D possibly corresponds to TRBD1 (5 bases). The CDR3 has 13 amino acids. CDR1 and CDR2 (germline): SGHDT, YYEEEE. Trimming shortened V by 3 bases and J by 6 bases, and 12 bases separated the two germline ends. The CDR3 nucleotides read TGTGCCAGCAGCTGGGGTCCAGGGCATGGCTACACCTTC. Residues: CASSWGPGHGYTF. The variable domain in full, completed from reference TRBV5-6 and TRBJ1-2, reads DAGVTQSPTHLIKTRGQQVTLRCSPKSGHDTVSWYQQALGQGPQFIFQYYEEEERQRGNFPDRFSGHQFPNYSSELNVNALLLGDSALYLCASSWGPGHGYTFGSGTRLTVV.

The rearrangement joins TRBV12-3 or TRBV12-4 to TRBJ1-2; TRBD1 aligns across 11 bases. J gave up 8 bases and V 11 bases, and 10 bases lay outside the gene matches. The CDR3 runs to 13 residues. The CDR3 nucleotides read TGTGCCGCGGACGGGACAGGGGGGGAAGGCTACACCTTC. Its protein is CAADGTGGEGYTF.

The chain couples TRBV5-8 to TRBJ1-1; TRBD1 might be the D (6 bases). Germline V gene lookup returns CDR1 SGHTS and CDR2 YDEGEE. Deletions cut 4 bases from V and 3 bases from J, with 10 bases between. The CDR3 contains 13 residues. In DNA, the CDR3 is TGTGCCAGCAGCCCAGGGGAGTACACTGAAGCTTTCTTT. As protein: CASSPGEYTEAFF.

The chain carries TRBV19 and TRBJ2-7, with no clear D. The CDR3 is made up of 12 amino acids. Germline assignment: CDR1 LNHDA and CDR2 SQIVND (reference sequence). The germline V and J ends were trimmed by 6 bases and 3 bases, with 9 bases remaining between them. The CDR3 reads CASSTSGYEQYF. DNA for the CDR3: TGTGCCAGTAGCACCTCGGGCTACGAGCAGTACTTC.

J is TRBJ1-1 and V is TRBV6-6; D is undetermined. CDR1 and CDR2 from the germline V gene are MNHNY and SVGAGI (reference sequence). Between the trimmed V and J ends, which lost 9 bases and 3 bases, there was a span of 8 bases. This CDR3 spans 11 amino acids. The CDR3: CASGGYTEAFF. Written as DNA, the CDR3 is TGTGCCAGTGGAGGTTACACTGAAGCTTTCTTT.

J is TRBJ2-2 and V is TRBV7-2, with 8 nucleotides matching TRBD1. Trimming cost V 5 bases and J 8 bases; bases outside gene matches: 4. The germline CDR1 and CDR2 sequences are SGHTA and FQGNSA. The CDR3 length is 13 residues. The CDR3 region is CASSPGGRGELFF. CDR3 sequence (DNA): TGTGCCAGCAGCCCAGGGGGCAGGGGGGAGCTGTTTTTT. The full variable domain, rest sourced from reference TRBV7-2 and TRBJ2-2, is GAGVSQSPSNKVTEKGKDVELRCDPISGHTALYWYRQSLGQGLEFLIYFQGNSAPDKSGLPSDRFSAERTGGSVSTLTIQRTQQEDSAVYLCASSPGGRGELFFGEGSRLTVL.

This clone was counted a few times. The chain is built from TRBV19 and TRBJ2-2; 8 nucleotides line up with TRBD1. The CDR3 runs 16 residues. Germline V gene data show CDR1 as LNHDA and CDR2 as SQIVND (reference sequence). After removal of 3 bases from V and 5 bases from J, the junction contained 8 bases not matched to a gene. As DNA, the CDR3 is TGTGCCAGTAGTATTACCGGACAGGGACGAACCGGGGAGCTGTTTTTT. As protein: CASSITGQGRTGELFF.

This sequence joins TRBV30 and TRBJ2-2, with 7 bases that match TRBD1. Losses at the gene ends were 3 bases for V and 4 bases for J; bases not matched to a gene: 5. This CDR3 spans 14 amino acids. Per germline, CDR1 GTSNPN and CDR2 SVGIG (reference sequence). The DNA of the CDR3 is TGTGCCTGGAGGACCAGGGGGTCCACCGGGGAGCTGTTTTTT. Translated, it gives CAWRTRGSTGELFF.

This chain connects TRBV28 to TRBJ1-1; D may be TRBD1 (5 bases). Between the trimmed V and J ends, which lost 5 bases and 0 bases, there was a span of 22 bases. The germline V gene has CDR1 MDHEN and CDR2 SYDVKM. The CDR3 spans 18 residues. As DNA, the CDR3 is TGTGCCAGCAGTGCGACCGCCTGGGCAGGGAGGGTGAACACTGAAGCTTTCTTT. Residues: CASSATAWAGRVNTEAFF.

The sample holds many counts of this clone. The CDR3 is CASSAAGGHTEAFF. CDR3 bases: TGTGCCAGCAGCGCGGCAGGGGGTCACACTGAAGCTTTCTTT. The J gene is TRBJ1-1, the V gene TRBV7-3; 7 bases map to TRBD1. The length of the CDR3 is 14 residues. Germline CDR1 and CDR2: SGHTA and FQGTGA. Trimming at V came to 5 bases and at J to 3 bases, leaving 6 bases not matched to a gene.

The chain is built from TRBV2 and TRBJ1-1; D perhaps matches TRBD1 (6 bases). The CDR3 has 13 residues. Trimming took off 3 bases at V and 4 bases at J, with 9 bases between the two ends. Germline CDR1 SNHLY, CDR2 FYNNEI. The DNA of the CDR3 is TGTGCCAGCAGTGACCAGGGGTTCACTGAAGCTTTCTTT. Translating it yields CASSDQGFTEAFF.

This clone was found once. The chain carries TRBV7-9 and TRBJ1-4; possible D gene TRBD1, 6 bases. This CDR3 spans 16 amino acids. Trimming pared 3 bases from V and 5 bases from J, leaving 16 bases between. CDR1 and CDR2 from the germline V gene are SEHNR and FQNEAQ (reference sequence). The CDR3 region has the DNA TGTGCCAGCAGCTTTAATCCCCAGGGGATAAATGAAAAACTGTTTTTT. It specifies CASSFNPQGINEKLFF.

The chain combines TRBV6-5 with TRBJ1-6; D is ambiguous. Trimming removed 6 bases at V and 4 bases at J, with 7 bases between. Germline loops: CDR1 MNHEY, CDR2 SVGAGI. The CDR3 covers 13 residues. CDR3 coding DNA: TGTGCCAGCAGGAAGACATATAATTCACCCCTCCACTTT. Its protein product is CASRKTYNSPLHF.

This chain joins TRBV2 and TRBJ2-2, with 7 bases identical to TRBD1. Germline trimming cut 8 bases from V and 2 bases from J; bases unmatched to any gene: 5. Germline V gene data show CDR1 as SNHLY and CDR2 as FYNNEI. The CDR3 runs to 14 residues. The DNA of the CDR3 is TGTGCCAGCCGGGGACAGCTTAACACCGGGGAGCTGTTTTTT. The encoded protein is CASRGQLNTGELFF.

V gene TRBV7-8 combines with J gene TRBJ1-2; 7 bases match TRBD1. The CDR3 runs 15 residues. J was trimmed by 2 bases and V by 5 bases; bases with no gene match: 8. CDR1 and CDR2 (germline): SGHVS, FQNEAQ. The CDR3: CASSLRDSPNYGYTF. The CDR3 DNA reads as TGTGCCAGCAGCCTGAGGGACAGCCCAAACTATGGCTACACCTTC.

J is TRBJ2-1 and V is TRBV15; 12 bases align to TRBD2. The junction had 10 bases not matched to a gene; V was cut back by 2 bases and J by 8 bases. The CDR3 is 17 residues long. Germline assignment: CDR1 LNHNV and CDR2 YYDKDF (reference sequence). The DNA of the CDR3 is TGTGCCACCAGCAGAACTCGGACTAGCGGGGCGGCCCATGAGCAGTTCTTC. Protein: CATSRTRTSGAAHEQFF.

The J gene is TRBJ2-1, the V gene TRBV13, with 7 bases that match TRBD2. With V trimmed by 3 bases and J by 1 base, 6 bases remained unmatched. The CDR3 length is 16 residues. The germline V gene encodes CDR1 PRHDT and CDR2 FYEKMQ (reference sequence). In DNA, the CDR3 is TGTGCCAGCAGCTTCGGCGCGGGAGTTTCCTACAATGAGCAGTTCTTC. Amino acids: CASSFGAGVSYNEQFF.

The gene calls are TRBV4-3 and TRBJ2-5; TRBD1 aligns across 8 bases. Germline V gives CDR1 LGHNA, CDR2 YSLEER. Germline trimming cut 4 bases from V and 5 bases from J; bases unmatched to any gene: 3. The CDR3 loop spans 13 amino acids. The CDR3 nucleotides are TGCGCCAGCAGCCCCGACAGGGGCGAGACCCAGTACTTC. It specifies CASSPDRGETQYF.